This TCR beta chain was observed in a study of control samples from healthy donors and cancer patients. TCRdb's copy holds only in-frame clones and misses some; the assay was immunoSEQ multiplex PCR. The table lists 95,000 to 150,000 clones, roughly 90% of them singletons. The CDR3 consists of 15 residues. CDR1 and CDR2 from the germline V gene are SGHDT and YYEEEE. V shed 0 bases and J shed 0 bases, with 7 bases lying between them. This chain links TRBV5-6 with TRBJ1-3; D unresolved. The receptor comes from a man aged 45-65 years in good health. The sequencing sample was made of blood. The CDR3 here is CASSLGPGSGNTIYF. The CDR3 nucleotides are TGTGCCAGCAGCTTGGGCCCAGGCTCTGGAAACACCATATATTTT.